This T cell receptor (beta chain) was sequenced during a study of T cells after posttransplantation cyclophosphamide. Study-level results: Tissue-infiltrating T cells from skin or gut overlapped little with blood T cells. Later post-transplant blood repertoires were often dominated by donor CD8+ memory clones. Recipient CMV seropositivity and CMV reactivation strongly tracked TRB clonality.

Remarks on this clone: Antigen specificity is unknown.

Treatment was busulfan-fludarabine conditioning, a marrow graft, and cyclophosphamide on days +3 and +4. The repertoire was sequenced with immunoSEQ multiplex PCR; TCRdb's copy has only in-frame clones and lacks some. The data contain tens of thousands of clones, around 80% of them seen just once; the ten biggest clones take up approximately 8.7%. The TCR was taken from a female patient between 35 and 55 years old who received an allogeneic stem cell transplant from a related donor, was CMV-positive, and had no GVHD. Certain T cells may be donor cells from the graft. Sample: CD4+ T cells sorted from blood, taken 1,800 to 2,000 days after a stem cell transplant with posttransplant cyclophosphamide.

CDR3 residues: CASSPGLNSPLHF. DNA for the CDR3: TGTGCCAGCAGTCCGGGTCTAAATTCACCCCTCCACTTT. This chain links TRBV6-5 with TRBJ1-6; D not certain. Germline assignment: CDR1 MNHEY and CDR2 SVGAGI. The germline V and J ends were trimmed by 5 bases and 7 bases, with 9 bases remaining between them. The length of the CDR3 is 13 residues.